This entry lists 13 T cell receptor beta chains sequenced from one sample in a study of graft-versus-host responses after intestinal transplantation. No antigen is known for these receptors. Using immunoSEQ multiplex PCR, the repertoire was profiled, and TCRdb retains in-frame clones only, with some absent. The table shows more than 90,000 clones, with around nine tenths occurring only once. Sample: unstimulated CD4+ T cells sorted from spleen or lymph node cells, taken before transplant. The source of these receptors is a human donor who was the organ donor for an intestinal transplant.

The chain is built from TRBV27 and TRBJ2-7; D is uncertain. With 3 bases removed from V and 1 base from J, the gap between germline ends came to 7 bases. In germline, CDR1 is MNHEY, CDR2 SMNVEV (reference sequence). CDR3 size: 13 residues. In nucleotides, the CDR3 is TGTGCCAGCAGTTTTAAACTTTCCTACGAGCAGTACTTC. It encodes CASSFKLSYEQYF.

J is TRBJ1-2 and V is TRBV28; weak D call: TRBD1 (6 bases). CDR1 is MDHEN and CDR2 is SYDVKM in the germline V gene. The V and J ends lost 5 bases and 4 bases respectively, with 14 bases between them. This CDR3 contains 14 residues. This CDR3 reads CASSKKPRGYGYTF. Here the CDR3 DNA reads TGTGCCAGCAGTAAGAAACCCAGGGGCTATGGCTACACCTTC.

The chain couples TRBV7-2 to TRBJ2-5; 11 positions match TRBD1. J gave up 5 bases and V 5 bases, and 7 bases lay outside the gene matches. Germline V gives CDR1 SGHTA, CDR2 FQGNSA. This CDR3 has 15 amino acids. CDR3 residues: CASSADRGRLETQYF. The CDR3 coding sequence is TGTGCCAGCAGCGCGGACAGGGGGCGCTTGGAGACCCAGTACTTC.

The chain recombines TRBV5-4 with TRBJ2-7; 7 positions match TRBD1. V lost 4 bases to trimming and J lost 0 bases; unmatched junction nucleotides: 19. Germline V gives CDR1 SGHNT, CDR2 YYREEE (reference sequence). CDR3 length: 19 residues. The chain's CDR3 is CASSAIPGQPSKSSYEQYF. CDR3 DNA sequence: TGTGCCAGCAGCGCTATACCGGGACAGCCTTCGAAGAGCTCCTACGAGCAGTACTTC.

The rearrangement joins TRBV14 to TRBJ2-1; TRBD2 matches at 11 bases. CDR3 length: 18 residues. CDR1 SGHDN and CDR2 FVKESK come from the germline V gene. With 7 bases clipped from V and 1 base from J, the junction kept 12 bases outside the gene matches. The CDR3 loop is CASTRGSGRARSYNEQFF. CDR3 DNA sequence: TGTGCCAGCACCCGGGGTAGCGGGAGGGCCCGGTCCTACAATGAGCAGTTCTTC.

This rearrangement joins TRBV7-3 to TRBJ2-5; D not certain. CDR3 length: 13 residues. In germline, CDR1 is SGHTA, CDR2 FQGTGA. The ends were cut back, 2 bases at V and 3 bases at J, with 7 bases in the middle. In DNA form, the CDR3 reads TGTGCCAGCAGCTTAGCCAGAAAAGAGACCCAGTACTTC. It yields the protein CASSLARKETQYF.

V and J are TRBV5-4 and TRBJ2-5; 14 nucleotides line up with TRBD2. J gave up 2 bases and V 4 bases, and 4 bases lay outside the gene matches. Germline V gene lookup returns CDR1 SGHNT and CDR2 YYREEE (reference sequence). This CDR3 is 16 amino acids long. The chain's CDR3 is CASSKTSGRGQETQYF. The CDR3 DNA reads as TGTGCCAGCAGCAAGACTAGCGGGAGGGGGCAAGAGACCCAGTACTTC.

The V gene is TRBV28, the J gene TRBJ2-5; D not resolved. This CDR3 is built from 13 residues. From germline, CDR1 is MDHEN and CDR2 SYDVKM. Trimming shortened V by 4 bases and J by 1 base, and 7 bases separated the two germline ends. The CDR3 protein is CASSSWTQETQYF. For the CDR3, the DNA is TGTGCCAGCAGTTCCTGGACCCAAGAGACCCAGTACTTC.

Of note for this clone: The same CDR3 also results from other DNA sequences found in this sample. The chain joins TRBV5-1 to TRBJ1-1; TRBD1 agrees at 9 bases. Germline V gives CDR1 SGHRS, CDR2 YFSETQ. The CDR3 length is 13 residues. V shed 4 bases, J shed 5 bases, and the junction held 3 bases outside the gene matches. The chain's CDR3 is CASSPGTGTEAFF. In DNA, the CDR3 is TGCGCCAGCAGCCCGGGGACAGGGACTGAAGCTTTCTTT.

V and J are TRBV28 and TRBJ2-1, with 7 nucleotides matching TRBD2. The CDR3 spans 16 residues. Germline lookup yields CDR1 MDHEN and CDR2 SYDVKM. Germline trimming cut 10 bases from V and 0 bases from J; bases unmatched to any gene: 12. The CDR3, as DNA: TGTGCCACCCTCCAAAGTCGGGGGGTCTCCTACAATGAGCAGTTCTTC. Its protein is CATLQSRGVSYNEQFF.

This chain joins TRBV7-2 and TRBJ2-7; 7 positions agree with TRBD2. Germline V lookup: CDR1 SGHTA, CDR2 FQGNSA. The junction had 5 bases not matched to a gene; V was cut back by 1 base and J by 2 bases. This CDR3 comprises 15 residues. The CDR3 here is CASSLGVTSPYEQYF. In DNA, the CDR3 is TGTGCCAGCAGCTTAGGGGTGACTAGCCCCTACGAGCAGTACTTC.

This rearrangement joins TRBV6-5 to TRBJ2-2; 10 nucleotides align to TRBD2. The germline CDR1 and CDR2 sequences are MNHEY and SVGAGI. CDR3 length: 14 amino acids. The trim removed 7 bases at V and 4 bases at J, leaving 3 bases unmatched. In DNA form, the CDR3 reads TGTGCCAGCAAAAGCGGGAGGGTCACCGGGGAGCTGTTTTTT. Protein: CASKSGRVTGELFF.

This chain links TRBV25-1 with TRBJ1-3, with D uncertain. Germline V CDR1 and CDR2: MGHDK, SYGVNS. This CDR3 spans 14 amino acids. Trimming pared 5 bases from V and 0 bases from J, leaving 8 bases between. The CDR3 nucleotides read TGTGCCAGCAGTTGGGCAGACTCTGGAAACACCATATATTTT. Protein product: CASSWADSGNTIYF.